Detailed here is one T cell receptor beta chain. The table came from immunoSEQ multiplex PCR; TCRdb's copy has only in-frame clones and leaves some out. Of about 200,000 clones in the sample, about nine tenths were seen once. The data originate from a study of control samples from healthy donors and cancer patients. The length of the CDR3 is 14 residues. V lost 3 bases and J lost 9; bases outside the gene matches: 9. CDR1 is LGHDT, CDR2 YNNKEL, per germline (reference sequence). This chain links TRBV3-1 (or the pseudogene TRBV3-2) with TRBJ1-1; TRBD1 aligns across 8 bases. Sequencing was carried out using blood. The source is a man aged 30 to 45 in good health. CDR3 region: CASSQEGQGGKAFF. Here the CDR3 DNA reads TGTGCCAGCAGCCAGGAAGGACAGGGCGGAAAAGCTTTCTTT.